What follows is one T cell receptor beta chain and its context. Its target is not known. Every donor was a healthy person donating bone marrow. PCR amplification relied on 60 Vbeta primers (plus 13 Jbeta primers). Assay: immunoSEQ multiplex PCR; the TCRdb copy retains only in-frame clones and omits some. The table for this sample gives roughly 50,000 clones. These data come from a study of cytomegalovirus exposure and HLA in healthy donors. Study conclusions and caveats: The sole available immune exposure information was CMV serostatus. Common viral pathogens seemed to be connected with several of the most significant clusters, according to a later analysis.

Germline assignment: CDR1 LNHNV and CDR2 YYDKDF (reference sequence). The V end lost 1 base, the J end lost 2 bases, and 9 bases lay between the germline ends. CDR3 length: 15 amino acids. The receptor's source is a middle-aged woman in good health and CMV-seronegative. J is TRBJ1-5 and V is TRBV15, with D possibly TRBD1 on 6 matching bases. Sequenced material: PBMCs. The CDR3 bases are TGTGCCACCAGCAGAGTCCCAGGGGGCAATCAGCCCCAGCATTTT. Protein product: CATSRVPGGNQPQHF.